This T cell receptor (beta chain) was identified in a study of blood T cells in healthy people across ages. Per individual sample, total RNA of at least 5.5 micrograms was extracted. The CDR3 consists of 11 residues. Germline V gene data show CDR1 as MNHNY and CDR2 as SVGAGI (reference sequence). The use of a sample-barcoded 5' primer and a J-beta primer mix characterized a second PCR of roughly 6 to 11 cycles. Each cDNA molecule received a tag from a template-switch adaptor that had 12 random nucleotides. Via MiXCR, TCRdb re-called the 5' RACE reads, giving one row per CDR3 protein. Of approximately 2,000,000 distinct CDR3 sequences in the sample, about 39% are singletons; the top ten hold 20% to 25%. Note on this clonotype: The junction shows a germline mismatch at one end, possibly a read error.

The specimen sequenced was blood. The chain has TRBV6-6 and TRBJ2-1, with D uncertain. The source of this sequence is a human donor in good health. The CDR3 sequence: CASSYSVAQFF. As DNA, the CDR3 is TGTGCCAGCAGCTACTCGGTAGCGCAGTTCTTC.